Listed here is a single TCR beta chain. The source of the sample is a study of technical replicates of blood from a few donors. This CDR3 comprises 15 residues. The germline CDR1 and CDR2 sequences are MGHRA and YSYEKL. The germline V and J ends were trimmed by 0 bases and 4 bases, with 12 bases remaining between them. Only in-frame clones appear in the TCRdb table, and some are missing; sequencing was by immunoSEQ multiplex PCR. The sample consists of about 56,000 clones, 90% to 95% of them appearing once. The TCR originated in a human donor in good health. Some clones in this sample may be carry-over from other donors' samples. Sequenced material: PBMCs. V and J are TRBV4-1 and TRBJ1-2, with D maybe TRBD1 (6 bases). CDR3 in DNA: TGCGCCAGCAGCCAAGATCTCGCGGGGGCCTATGGCTACACCTTC. This sequence encodes CASSQDLAGAYGYTF.